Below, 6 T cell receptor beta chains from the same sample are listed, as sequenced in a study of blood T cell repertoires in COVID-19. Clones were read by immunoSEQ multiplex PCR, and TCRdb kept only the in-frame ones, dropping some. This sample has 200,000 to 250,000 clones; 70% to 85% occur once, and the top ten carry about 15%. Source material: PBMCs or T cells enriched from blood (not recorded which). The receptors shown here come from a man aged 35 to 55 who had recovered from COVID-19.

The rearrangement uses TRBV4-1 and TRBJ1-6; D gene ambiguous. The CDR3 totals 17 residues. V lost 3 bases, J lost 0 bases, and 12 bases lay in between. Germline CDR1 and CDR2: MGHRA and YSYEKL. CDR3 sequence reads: CASSHRTGSSYNSPLHF. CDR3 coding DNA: TGCGCCAGCAGCCACAGGACGGGGAGCTCCTATAATTCACCCCTCCACTTT.

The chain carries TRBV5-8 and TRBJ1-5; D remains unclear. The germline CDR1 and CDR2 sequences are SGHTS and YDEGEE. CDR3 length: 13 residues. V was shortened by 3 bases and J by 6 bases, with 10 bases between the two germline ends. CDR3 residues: CASSSQHSQPQHF. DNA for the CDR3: TGTGCCAGCAGCTCACAGCACAGTCAGCCCCAGCATTTT.

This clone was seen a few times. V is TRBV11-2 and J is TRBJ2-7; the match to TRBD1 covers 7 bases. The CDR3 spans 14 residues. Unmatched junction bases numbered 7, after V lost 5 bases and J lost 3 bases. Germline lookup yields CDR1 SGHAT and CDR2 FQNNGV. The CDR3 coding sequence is TGTGCCAGCAGCATCGGGACAGAGAGCTACGAGCAGTACTTC. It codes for CASSIGTESYEQYF.

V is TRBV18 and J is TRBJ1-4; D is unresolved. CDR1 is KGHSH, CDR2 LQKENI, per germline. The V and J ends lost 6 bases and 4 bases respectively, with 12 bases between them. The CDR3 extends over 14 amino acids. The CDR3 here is CASSRPRDNEKLFF. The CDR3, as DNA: TGTGCCAGCTCCCGCCCGAGGGATAATGAAAAACTGTTTTTT.

Here the CDR3 reads CASSGSTNAEAFF. The CDR3 DNA is TGTGCCAGCAGTGGAAGCACTAACGCTGAAGCTTTCTTT. The V call is TRBV6-6, the J call TRBJ1-1; D not resolved. The germline V gene has CDR1 MNHNY and CDR2 SVGAGI (reference sequence). Deletions cut 5 bases from V and 6 bases from J, with 13 bases between. CDR3 length equals 13 residues.

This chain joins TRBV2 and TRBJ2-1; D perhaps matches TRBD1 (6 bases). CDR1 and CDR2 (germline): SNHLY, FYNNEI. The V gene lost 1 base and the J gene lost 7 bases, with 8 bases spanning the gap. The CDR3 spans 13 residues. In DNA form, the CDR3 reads TGTGCCAGCAGTGAAGGGACAGTAAATGAGCAGTTCTTC. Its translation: CASSEGTVNEQFF.